This T cell receptor beta chain emerged from a study of shared clonotypes between healthy human individuals. Trimming left V 4 bases short and J 5 bases short, with 18 bases between. The CDR3 has 15 residues. Looked up from germline, CDR1 is SGHRS and CDR2 is YFSETQ. The repertoire was sequenced with immunoSEQ multiplex PCR; TCRdb's copy has only in-frame clones and lacks some. This repertoire shows 490,000 or so clones, 70% to 80% found once; its top ten account for approximately 12%. The clonotype originates from a woman in her thirties or forties in good health. Some clones in this sample may be carry-over from other donors' samples. Sequenced sample: PBMCs. This rearrangement joins TRBV5-1 to TRBJ2-5; possible D gene TRBD2, 7 bases. CDR3 in DNA: TGCGCCAGCAGCCCGAGGGGGGGCCAGGGCGAGACCCAGTACTTC. As protein: CASSPRGGQGETQYF.